Detailed here is one T cell receptor beta chain. Its binding antigen is unknown. Per-base quality was not reported, and no clone a single base away is much larger than it. The sample is drawn from a study of shared clonotypes between healthy human individuals (dated by TCRdb to the early 2020s). Broadly, across the study: Two women and three men aged 18 to 49 years were included in the cohort. For each donor, three plates each were used for CD4 naive and CD4 memory, two plates were used for CD8 naive, and one plate was used for CD8 memory. To estimate repertoire size and how much clonotype sharing occurs between individuals, the study deeply sequenced the blood TCR repertoires of roughly 5 healthy adults. Different laboratories and diverse techniques were used to prepare libraries and sequence TCR repertoires, to increase sequencing depth and limit assay-specific biases. Between about 0.8 and 9 billion PBMCs per donor were obtained by leukapheresis. Results the study describes overall, beyond this receptor: Pairwise subsampling indicated that sequencing depth was expected to affect the degree of clonotype sharing among donors. Larger estimated clonotype richness was generally found for naive subsets than for memory subsets. Even with the large sequencing depth, rarefaction of the sorted-subset datasets indicated that sequencing was incomplete. Only blood was sampled, and tissue TCR repertoires likely differ from those in blood. Compared with non-shared clonotypes, the clonotypes found in all four sorted-subset donors had higher generation probabilities. Because the study included only a small number of donors, the genetic and exposure-history diversity represented was limited. Sharing across a few donors was observed for about 4.8% of naive CD4, 3.5% of naive CD8, over 2% of memory CD4, and 0.4% of memory CD8 clonotypes.

For the CD8 naive samples, CD45RO-negative cells were positively selected for CCR7, yielding a CD45RA+CCR7+ population from which TemRA cells were excluded. The donors were healthy, HIV-negative adults who had no recently reported acute infections or vaccinations. Every donor was a Caucasian adult residing in Nashville, Tennessee, USA. Blood was collected by leukapheresis, and PBMCs were isolated by Ficoll-Histopaque density gradient centrifugation and then cryopreserved in liquid nitrogen vapor phase. Purity and quantity of every magnetically sorted T cell population were checked by analytical flow cytometry. Each sorted fraction had its genomic DNA isolated and then quantified by UV absorbance on a Nanodrop 2000c. TCR CDR3 regions were amplified from genomic DNA by multiplex PCR using the deep immunoSEQ assay. Genomic DNA extracted from each cell subset was distributed evenly over all wells of several immunoSEQ 96-well plates, and each plate served as one replicate. For sorted subsets, around 200 ng genomic DNA, equal to 30,000 or so T cell genomes, was loaded into each replicate PCR. Purified libraries were measured with a Qubit 3.0 fluorometer, size-checked on a Bioanalyzer 2100, and measured again with the KAPA Library Quantification kit. A separate single-read 150-cycle Illumina NextSeq 550 flow cell was used to sequence each immunoSEQ 96-well plate. Concerning the study's data processing: Because only junctional sequences without quality scores were contained in the immunoSEQ output, filtering matching that applied to full-length reads could not be performed. To assign V/J genes and CDR3, sequences were annotated against IMGT germline references using PyIR, a Python wrapper for IgBLAST v1.9. Reads with weak V/J assignments (E-value above 1e-6), missing CDR3, stop codons, out-of-frame junctions, or ambiguous translated residues were removed. V3J clonotypes were defined as sequences sharing an identical inferred V gene, J gene, and CDR3 amino acid sequence. The percentage overlap between two repertoires was calculated by dividing the number of shared unique clonotypes by the size of the smaller repertoire. Three approaches were used to assess repertoire richness: RTK rarefaction, the Chao1 estimator, and Recon v2.1 estimates of unobserved clonotypes. Generation probabilities for all TCRbeta clonotypes obtained by the gDNA method from a handful of donors were computed using OLGA. The table was pulled from immuneACCESS by TCRdb, which kept in-frame rearrangements only. Such tables lose some clones; where checked, under half of the loss comes from unresolved V genes, and the rest has no known cause. V and J calls plus clone size are reproduced from that table; the DNA served to infer D and trimming. This sample lists around 2,000,000 clones; just over 90% were detected once. About 1.5% of the sample is in the top ten clones.

Including the terminal cysteine and phenylalanine, the CDR3 comprises 16 residues. Of all the DNA, just the CDR3 is kept, 48 bases in frame from base 1. CDR1 SGHRS and CDR2 YFSETQ are derived from the germline V gene. Between the V and J ends, shortened by 0 bases and 0 bases respectively, the junction contains 10 bases. This receptor was identified in a man between 18 and 35 years old in good health. Some clones in this sample may be carry-over from other donors' samples. The sample comprised naive CD8+ T cells from PBMCs. In light of the paper, this sample's cell subset or site label describes: CD45RA+CCR7+. The chain is encoded by TRBV5-1 joined to TRBJ2-4; the D gene remains uncertain. The CDR3 in this case is CASSLDVLLAKNIQYF. Here is the DNA: TGCGCCAGCAGCTTGGACGTCCTTTTAGCCAAAAACATTCAGTACTTC.